These 13 T cell receptor beta chains share one sample of origin, sequenced in a study of blood T cell repertoires in COVID-19. The table came from immunoSEQ multiplex PCR; TCRdb's copy has only in-frame clones and leaves some out. The table shows fewer than 60,000 clones, with around four fifths occurring only once. Source material: peripheral blood. The receptors derive from a man in his 60s with acute or convalescent COVID-19.

The chain has TRBV30 and TRBJ1-3; no clear D. This CDR3 spans 12 amino acids. Trimming took off 3 bases at V and 2 bases at J, with 5 bases between the two ends. Germline V CDR1 and CDR2: GTSNPN, SVGIG (reference sequence). CDR3 protein: CAWREPGNTIYF. The DNA of the CDR3 is TGTGCCTGGAGGGAGCCTGGAAACACCATATATTTT. Drawing the rest from reference TRBV30 and TRBJ1-3, the complete variable domain is SQTIHQWPATLVQPVGSPLSLECTVEGTSNPNLYWYRQAAGRGLQLLFYSVGIGQISSEVPQNLSASRPQDRQFILSSKKLLLSDSGFYLCAWREPGNTIYFGEGSWLTVV.

This chain links TRBV7-6 with TRBJ1-4; D unclear. The germline V gene encodes CDR1 SGHVS and CDR2 FNYEAQ. The V end was cut by 5 bases, the J end by 8 bases, with 15 bases between. The CDR3 totals 14 residues. CDR3 amino acids: CASSAIPGAEKLFF. CDR3 DNA sequence: TGTGCCAGCAGCGCAATTCCGGGAGCCGAAAAACTGTTTTTT.

This clone was observed a single time. The rearrangement joins TRBV18 to TRBJ2-3, with 7 bases fitting TRBD2. CDR1 and CDR2 from the germline V gene are KGHSH and LQKENI. V shed 6 bases, J shed 5 bases, and the junction held 5 bases outside the gene matches. The CDR3 is 13 amino acids. The CDR3 DNA sequence: TGTGCCAGCTCGCTTCCGGGGGGAGATACGCAGTATTTT. Translated, it gives CASSLPGGDTQYF.

The gene calls are TRBV24-1 and TRBJ2-1; 7 bases are shared with TRBD1. Unmatched junction bases numbered 10, after V lost 9 bases and J lost 0 bases. The V gene's germline CDR1 is KGHDR and CDR2 SFDVKD. The CDR3 has 16 amino acids. CDR3 protein: CATGTAERSSYNEQFF. The CDR3 DNA reads TGTGCCACCGGGACAGCGGAGAGGAGCTCCTACAATGAGCAGTTCTTC.

The chain employs TRBV6-5 and TRBJ2-1; tentatively, D is TRBD1 (6 bases). V was cut by 2 bases and J by 6 bases, with 8 bases left in between. Per the germline V gene, CDR1 is MNHEY and CDR2 is SVGAGI. The CDR3 contains 13 residues. CDR3 sequence: CASSYPGVNEQFF. CDR3 coding DNA: TGTGCCAGCAGTTACCCAGGGGTCAATGAGCAGTTCTTC.

The rearrangement links TRBV2 to TRBJ2-7; 7 bases align to TRBD1. V lost 3 bases and J lost 5; bases outside the gene matches: 10. CDR1 is SNHLY and CDR2 is FYNNEI in the germline V gene. This CDR3 spans 15 amino acids. CDR3 region: CASSDKEDRVDEQYF. For the CDR3, the DNA is TGTGCCAGCAGTGACAAAGAAGACAGGGTCGACGAGCAGTACTTC.

This rearrangement joins TRBV29-1 to TRBJ2-1; D ambiguous. From germline, CDR1 is SQVTM and CDR2 ANQGSEA. Trimming shortened V by 5 bases and J by 0 bases, and 8 bases separated the two germline ends. This CDR3 spans 13 amino acids. This CDR3 is CSVRPSSYNEQFF. In nucleotides, the CDR3 is TGCAGCGTTCGCCCGAGCTCCTACAATGAGCAGTTCTTC.

The chain has TRBV4-1 and TRBJ1-2; 7 positions match TRBD1. This CDR3 contains 15 residues. The trim removed 1 base at V and 5 bases at J, leaving 7 bases unmatched. Germline V lookup: CDR1 MGHRA, CDR2 YSYEKL. The CDR3 here is CASSQAQGGGYGYTF. The CDR3 DNA reads TGCGCCAGCAGCCAAGCGCAGGGGGGCGGATATGGCTACACCTTC.

The CDR3 reads CASSLTSGAGTQYF. The DNA for the CDR3 is TGTGCCAGCAGCTTGACTAGCGGGGCTGGTACGCAGTATTTT. The chain links TRBV5-4 to TRBJ2-3, with 10 bases identical to TRBD2. With V trimmed by 1 base and J by 8 bases, 4 bases remained unmatched. This CDR3 contains 14 residues. Germline assignment: CDR1 SGHNT and CDR2 YYREEE (reference sequence).

The chain recombines TRBV7-9 with TRBJ2-1, with a possible D match to TRBD1 (6 bases). With 3 bases removed from V and 5 bases from J, the gap between germline ends came to 20 bases. Germline V gives CDR1 SEHNR, CDR2 FQNEAQ (reference sequence). The CDR3 is 17 amino acids. CDR3 loop: CASSFHEWQGKNNEQFF. In DNA form, the CDR3 reads TGTGCCAGCAGCTTCCACGAGTGGCAGGGGAAGAACAATGAGCAGTTCTTC. Filled out from reference TRBV7-9 and TRBJ2-1, the complete variable domain reads DTGVSQNPRHKITKRGQNVTFRCDPISEHNRLYWYRQTLGQGPEFLTYFQNEAQLEKSRLLSDRFSAERPKGSFSTLEIQRTEQGDSAMYLCASSFHEWQGKNNEQFFGPGTRLTVL.

The V gene is TRBV9, the J gene TRBJ1-2; D not resolved. Germline CDR1 and CDR2: SGDLS and YYNGEE. Trimming pared 4 bases from V and 7 bases from J, leaving 17 bases between. The CDR3 length is 14 residues. Written as DNA, the CDR3 is TGTGCCAGCAGCCCTTCGACTACCGGATCTGGCTACACCTTC. It yields the protein CASSPSTTGSGYTF.

The chain recombines TRBV5-5 with TRBJ1-2, with a weak D call TRBD1 (5 bases). Germline V lookup: CDR1 SGHKS, CDR2 YYEKEE (reference sequence). This CDR3 spans 14 amino acids. Trimming removed 0 bases from V and 8 bases from J, with 14 bases in between. This CDR3 reads CASSLAGQGVGYTF. CDR3 nucleotides: TGTGCCAGCAGCTTGGCCGGCCAGGGTGTCGGCTACACCTTC.

The rearrangement uses TRBV7-9 and TRBJ1-1; 8 bases fit TRBD1. From germline, CDR1 is SEHNR and CDR2 FQNEAQ (reference sequence). V lost 7 bases, J lost 5 bases, and 9 bases stayed unmatched. The CDR3 has 14 amino acids. The CDR3: CASTPGQGATEAFF. The CDR3 DNA reads TGTGCCAGCACCCCCGGGCAGGGGGCTACTGAAGCTTTCTTT.